Following are 22 T cell receptor beta chains from one sample sequenced in a study of shared clonotypes between healthy human individuals. Method: immunoSEQ multiplex PCR; TCRdb's copy keeps in-frame clones and lacks some. The table has some 2,500,000 clones, around 92% seen once. The sample taken for sequencing was naive CD4+ T cells from PBMCs. Subset denoted: CD45RA+ positively selected. Source of these receptors: a young man in good health. Some clones in this sample may be carry-over from other donors' samples.

CDR3 loop: CASSSRSAASGRPLSYEQYF. Here the CDR3 DNA reads TGTGCCAGCAGTTCTCGGTCCGCGGCTAGCGGGAGGCCTCTCTCCTACGAGCAGTACTTC. The V and J genes are TRBV27 and TRBJ2-7; TRBD2 matches at 11 bases. CDR1 and CDR2 (germline): MNHEY, SMNVEV (reference sequence). V shed 4 bases and J 0 bases; nucleotides not matched to a gene: 17. This CDR3 spans 20 amino acids.

This chain uses TRBV19 with TRBJ2-5; perhaps TRBD2 as D (6 bases). Per germline, CDR1 LNHDA and CDR2 SQIVND (reference sequence). The V end lost 7 bases, the J end lost 9 bases, and 18 bases lay between the germline ends. The CDR3 sequence is 13 residues long. This chain's CDR3 is CASIPLGGRAQYF. In nucleotides, the CDR3 is TGTGCCAGTATTCCCTTGGGGGGACGGGCCCAGTACTTC.

The chain joins TRBV18 to TRBJ1-5; D is unresolved. CDR1 and CDR2 (germline): KGHSH, LQKENI. Between the trimmed V and J ends, which lost 3 bases and 0 bases, there was a span of 15 bases. The CDR3 contains 17 residues. In DNA, the CDR3 is TGTGCCAGCTCACCCGCGGGAGGGTTATTTAGCAATCAGCCCCAGCATTTT. It is translated as CASSPAGGLFSNQPQHF.

This sequence joins TRBV11-2 and TRBJ2-5, with 7 bases identical to TRBD1. Germline V gives CDR1 SGHAT, CDR2 FQNNGV. The V and J ends lost 1 base and 2 bases, in that order; junction bases with no gene match: 1. This CDR3 has 14 residues. In DNA, the CDR3 is TGTGCCAGCAGCTTAGGCAGGGGGCAAGAGACCCAGTACTTC. This codes for CASSLGRGQETQYF.

The chain recombines TRBV19 with TRBJ2-3; tentative D call: TRBD1 (6 bases). Trimming removed 8 bases from V and 2 bases from J, with 11 bases in between. The CDR3 extends over 13 amino acids. Germline V gives CDR1 LNHDA, CDR2 SQIVND (reference sequence). Written as DNA, the CDR3 is TGTGCCAGTCCGACAGGAGACACAGATACGCAGTATTTT. Its translation: CASPTGDTDTQYF.

This chain links TRBV6-5 with TRBJ1-1; the D is unclear. V shed 3 bases and J shed 4 bases, with 12 bases lying between them. Germline CDR1 MNHEY, CDR2 SVGAGI. This CDR3 is built from 14 residues. In nucleotides, the CDR3 is TGTGCCAGCAGTTATCTTCGGAGTGGCACTGAAGCTTTCTTT. It yields the protein CASSYLRSGTEAFF.

The J gene is TRBJ2-7, the V gene TRBV10-3; a possible D gene is TRBD2 (5 bases). Germline-derived CDR1 and CDR2 are ENHRY and SYGVKD. The length of the CDR3 is 14 residues. Trimming took 6 bases from V and 2 from J, leaving 14 bases between them. CDR3 residues: CAIRAQPGTYEQYF. CDR3 sequence (DNA): TGTGCCATCAGAGCGCAACCGGGAACCTACGAGCAGTACTTC.

V is TRBV28 and J is TRBJ1-2; TRBD1 matches 11 bases. Trimming took 5 bases from V and 1 from J; bases not matched to a gene: 6. Germline CDR1 MDHEN, CDR2 SYDVKM. The CDR3 covers 16 residues. The CDR3 protein is CASSPGDRGFNYGYTF. CDR3 bases: TGTGCCAGCAGTCCAGGGGACAGGGGGTTTAACTATGGCTACACCTTC.

There are a few counts of this clone. CDR3 sequence reads: CASSLSYQPQHF. The CDR3 nucleotides are TGTGCCAGCAGCTTGTCATATCAGCCCCAGCATTTT. The rearrangement links TRBV7-2 to TRBJ1-5, with D uncertain. The V gene lost 3 bases and the J gene lost 5 bases, with 5 bases spanning the gap. Germline V gene sequence: CDR1 SGHTA, CDR2 FQGNSA. This CDR3 contains 12 residues.

This clone was counted a single time. This chain uses TRBV7-2 with TRBJ2-2, with D unclear. V shed 5 bases and J shed 7 bases, with 11 bases lying between them. Germline assignment: CDR1 SGHTA and CDR2 FQGNSA. The CDR3 totals 13 residues. In nucleotides, the CDR3 is TGTGCCAGCAGCCCCTGGGCAAACGGGGAGCTGTTTTTT. This encodes CASSPWANGELFF.

Worth noting for this clone: At one boundary the junction diverges from the germline segment, which might be a read error. The V and J genes are TRBV5-4 and TRBJ2-7; either TRBD1 or TRBD2 may fit D (5 bases each). CDR3 length: 14 amino acids. From germline, CDR1 is SGHNT and CDR2 YYREEE (reference sequence). CDR3 sequence: CASSPPGRTDGGNF. The CDR3 nucleotides are TGTGCCAGCAGCCCACCGGGACGCACCGACGGAGGCAATTTC.

The V gene is TRBV7-9, the J gene TRBJ1-1; tentatively, D is TRBD1 (5 bases). The CDR3 is made up of 15 amino acids. V lost 4 bases and J lost 3, with 15 bases in between. Germline V gives CDR1 SEHNR, CDR2 FQNEAQ (reference sequence). CDR3 amino acids: CASSSTKGRDTEAFF. The CDR3 coding sequence is TGTGCCAGCAGCTCGACCAAGGGACGGGACACTGAAGCTTTCTTT.

J is TRBJ2-2 and V is TRBV19; TRBD1 agrees at 8 bases. CDR3 length: 17 amino acids. Trimming cost V 5 bases and J 4 bases; bases outside gene matches: 12. Germline-derived CDR1 and CDR2 are LNHDA and SQIVND (reference sequence). The CDR3 sequence: CASSPTGDRTITGELFF. CDR3 nucleotides: TGTGCCAGTAGTCCTACTGGGGACAGGACTATCACCGGGGAGCTGTTTTTT.

The chain employs TRBV5-5 and TRBJ2-7; 9 bases are shared with TRBD1. This CDR3 region has 15 residues. The trim removed 0 bases at V and 4 bases at J, leaving 5 bases unmatched. Per germline, CDR1 SGHKS and CDR2 YYEKEE (reference sequence). The CDR3 DNA reads as TGTGCCAGCAGCTTGGCACAGGACAGGGGTTACGAGCAGTACTTC. This translates into CASSLAQDRGYEQYF.

Regarding this clone: This sample also contains other DNA sequences that code for the same CDR3. V gene TRBV18 combines with J gene TRBJ2-5; D uncertain. The CDR3 extends over 12 amino acids. Trimming left V 2 bases short and J 4 bases short, with 5 bases between. The germline V gene has CDR1 KGHSH and CDR2 LQKENI. Here the CDR3 reads CASSPAPETQYF. Here the CDR3 DNA reads TGTGCCAGCTCACCAGCGCCAGAGACCCAGTACTTC.

The gene calls are TRBV28 and TRBJ2-3, with a tentative D call TRBD2 (6 bases). The CDR3 sequence is 15 residues long. Trimming removed 7 bases at V and 1 base at J, with 15 bases between. Germline loops: CDR1 MDHEN, CDR2 SYDVKM. The CDR3 reads CASTPIAERTDTQYF. CDR3 nucleotide sequence: TGTGCCAGCACCCCTATAGCGGAACGCACAGATACGCAGTATTTT.

This chain links TRBV20-1 with TRBJ2-7; D may correspond to TRBD1 or TRBD2 (5 bases each). Germline lookup yields CDR1 DFQATT and CDR2 SNEGSKA (reference sequence). The V gene lost 6 bases and the J gene lost 4 bases, with 10 bases spanning the gap. The CDR3 length is 11 residues. This chain's CDR3 is CSAGTLYEQYF. The CDR3 DNA is TGCAGTGCCGGGACCCTATACGAGCAGTACTTC.

Notes on this clone: The sample contains more than one DNA sequence encoding this CDR3. V gene TRBV5-1 combines with J gene TRBJ2-2; 7 bases fit TRBD2. Germline V gives CDR1 SGHRS, CDR2 YFSETQ. This CDR3 is 16 amino acids long. V was clipped by 0 bases and J by 1 base; unmatched bases: 3. Here the CDR3 DNA reads TGCGCCAGCAGCTTGGAGCCTAGCGGGAACACCGGGGAGCTGTTTTTT. Translation: CASSLEPSGNTGELFF. Full variable domain (rest looked up from reference TRBV5-1 and TRBJ2-2): KAGVTQTPRYLIKTRGQQVTLSCSPISGHRSVSWYQQTPGQGLQFLFEYFSETQRNKGNFPGRFSGRQFSNSRSEMNVSTLELGDSALYLCASSLEPSGNTGELFFGEGSRLTVL.

This chain connects TRBV28 to TRBJ1-2; 10 bases are a match to TRBD1. The CDR3 consists of 14 residues. Per germline, CDR1 MDHEN and CDR2 SYDVKM. With 5 bases clipped from V and 7 bases from J, the junction kept 7 bases outside the gene matches. This CDR3 reads CASSQTGGTGGYTF. In DNA, the CDR3 is TGTGCCAGCAGTCAGACAGGGGGCACGGGTGGCTACACCTTC.

The V call is TRBV4-2, the J call TRBJ1-5; the D is unclear. The V end was cut by 1 base, the J end by 6 bases, with 16 bases between. Germline assignment: CDR1 LGHNA and CDR2 YNFKEQ. CDR3 length: 16 residues. The CDR3 spells CASSQGGSSNGQPQHF. CDR3 nucleotide sequence: TGTGCCAGCAGCCAAGGTGGCAGTAGCAATGGTCAGCCCCAGCATTTT.

The CDR3 region is CASNAGQGTEQYF. CDR3 DNA: TGTGCCAGCAACGCGGGACAGGGTACCGAGCAGTACTTC. The rearrangement joins TRBV6-5 to TRBJ2-7; 9 nucleotides align to TRBD1. In germline, CDR1 is MNHEY, CDR2 SVGAGI. V shed 7 bases and J 6 bases; nucleotides not matched to a gene: 7. CDR3 length: 13 residues.

The genes are TRBV27 and TRBJ1-2; a possible D gene is TRBD1 (5 bases). Trimming cost V 10 bases and J 0 bases, with 21 bases left between them. The CDR3 spans 16 residues. Germline CDR1 MNHEY, CDR2 SMNVEV (reference sequence). The CDR3 DNA follows: TGTGCCACGAGTAGGGGTGGACCCCAAACTAACTATGGCTACACCTTC. This translates into CATSRGGPQTNYGYTF.